A selection of T cell receptor beta chains follows, all from one sample in a study of technical replicates of blood from a few donors. Libraries were prepared by immunoSEQ multiplex PCR; TCRdb keeps only in-frame clonotypes and omits some of them. The sample lists under 90,000 clones, about 96% occurring once. The sequencing input was T cells isolated from PBMCs. These receptor sequences come from a human donor in good health. The CDR3 runs from the conserved cysteine through the conserved F or W. The order of the fields is D gene, V gene, CDR3 protein. The D gene is left open where the match is weak.

TRBD2 TRBV11-3 CASSSPASSGGITDTQYF
NA TRBV6-1 CASSERGILGNIQYF
TRBD1 TRBV6-5 CASSPGTGGIRAFF
NA TRBV11-2 CASSLRPRETQYF
TRBD2 TRBV4-1 CASSQAIAGQETQYF
TRBD1 TRBV6-5 CASSYFSTGAYNEQFF
NA TRBV5-4 CASSLERSNYEQYF
TRBD1 TRBV2 CASSLGTGYIGDTEAFF
NA TRBV10-3 CAIMGGLRTDTQYF
TRBD2 TRBV11-2 CASSTFRGRKGYEQYF